Following are 2 T cell receptor beta chains from one sample sequenced in a study of CD8+ T cells in alopecia areata. The sequencing template was cDNA reverse transcribed from extracted RNA. Only in-frame clones appear in the TCRdb table, and some are missing; sequencing was by immunoSEQ multiplex PCR. Found here are around 16,000 clones, 50% to 65% of them singletons; the top ten hold approximately 13%. Peripheral blood and lesional scalp punch biopsies were taken from alopecia areata patients. The sample taken for sequencing was skin. Receptors originate from a human donor with alopecia areata.

The chain recombines TRBV28 with TRBJ1-1; the D is unclear. There are 18 residues in the CDR3. The V end lost 3 bases, the J end lost 0 bases, and 20 bases lay between the germline ends. Germline assignment: CDR1 MDHEN and CDR2 SYDVKM. The CDR3 loop reads CASSFRIGSSEVNTEAFF. In nucleotides, the CDR3 is TGTGCCAGCAGTTTTAGGATCGGCTCGTCAGAAGTGAACACTGAAGCTTTCTTT.

The V gene is TRBV19, the J gene TRBJ1-2; D call uncertain. The CDR3 is made up of 14 amino acids. V lost 9 bases, J lost 4 bases, and 18 bases lay in between. Germline V lookup: CDR1 LNHDA, CDR2 SQIVND (reference sequence). DNA for the CDR3: TGTGCCAGCCGACCGTCGGGATTTGGCTATGGCTACACCTTC. Amino acids: CASRPSGFGYGYTF.